This is a list of T cell receptor beta chains from one sample in a study of patients and donors after allogeneic stem cell transplantation. TCRdb re-derived calls from the RT-PCR reads in MiXCR, one entry per CDR3 protein. The profile shows about 2,600 distinct CDR3 sequences, almost 8.5% of them singletons. Sequenced material: blood, either unsorted or a sorted T cell fraction (not recorded which). These TCRs come from a human donor who was either an allogeneic HSCT recipient or a stem cell or donor lymphocyte infusion donor (not recorded which). It is not recorded whose cells these are; they may come from a transplant donor. CDR3s include the opening cysteine and the closing phenylalanine or tryptophan. The D gene is left open where the match is weak. Clone size appears in some rows only: once, few, many, or a class for an expanded clone.

CDR3 protein: CASRLETGGEQYF
CDR3 DNA: TGTGCCAGCAGGCTAGAGACAGGCGGCGAGCAGTACTTC
J gene: TRBJ2-7
V gene: TRBV2
D gene: NA
clone size: NA

CDR3 protein: CASSLSGSIGYEQYF
CDR3 DNA: TGTGCCAGCAGTCTTAGCGGGAGTATAGGCTACGAGCAGTACTTC
J gene: TRBJ2-7
V gene: TRBV28
D gene: TRBD2
clone size: medium-sized

CDR3 protein: CASSLAGGYGYTF
CDR3 DNA: TGTGCCAGCAGCTTAGCAGGGGGCTATGGCTACACCTTC
J gene: TRBJ1-2
V gene: TRBV7-8
D gene: NA
clone size: few

CDR3 protein: CASTPSAGGQETQYF
CDR3 DNA: TGTGCCAGCACCCCTTCCGCGGGAGGTCAAGAGACCCAGTACTTC
J gene: TRBJ2-5
V gene: TRBV9
D gene: TRBD2
clone size: NA

CDR3 protein: CASKLRDRGNEQFF
CDR3 DNA: TGTGCCAGCAAGCTCCGGGACAGGGGAAATGAGCAGTTCTTC
J gene: TRBJ2-1
V gene: TRBV27
D gene: TRBD1
clone size: NA

CDR3 protein: CASSLDGGGYQETQYF
CDR3 DNA: TGCGCCAGCAGCTTGGATGGGGGAGGGTACCAAGAGACCCAGTACTTC
J gene: TRBJ2-5
V gene: TRBV5-1
D gene: TRBD2
clone size: NA

CDR3 protein: CASLGGGRAGEQYF
CDR3 DNA: TGTGCCAGCCTGGGCGGCGGGAGGGCAGGCGAGCAGTACTTC
J gene: TRBJ2-7
V gene: TRBV2
D gene: TRBD2
clone size: few

CDR3 protein: CSVVSRQSNTEAFF
CDR3 DNA: TGCAGCGTTGTTAGCAGGCAGTCGAACACTGAAGCTTTCTTT
J gene: TRBJ1-1
V gene: TRBV29-1
D gene: NA
clone size: medium-sized

CDR3 protein: CASSTRQNTEAFF
CDR3 DNA: TGTGCCAGTAGTACCCGACAGAACACTGAAGCTTTCTTT
J gene: TRBJ1-1
V gene: TRBV19
D gene: NA
clone size: NA

CDR3 protein: CSAQRESTDTQYF
CDR3 DNA: TGCAGTGCCCAGCGAGAAAGCACAGATACGCAGTATTTT
J gene: TRBJ2-3
V gene: TRBV29-1
D gene: NA
clone size: medium-sized

CDR3 protein: CASRPDRPGYTF
CDR3 DNA: TGTGCCAGCAGGCCTGACAGGCCTGGCTACACCTTC
J gene: TRBJ1-2
V gene: TRBV28
D gene: NA
clone size: NA

CDR3 protein: CASSLGPGRQNEQFF
CDR3 DNA: TGTGCCAGCAGCTTAGGTCCGGGACGCCAAAATGAGCAGTTCTTC
J gene: TRBJ2-1
V gene: TRBV7-7
D gene: NA
clone size: NA

CDR3 protein: CSVDDLTPGQVLAFF
CDR3 DNA: TGCAGCGTTGATGATCTAACTCCGGGACAGGTCCTGGCTTTCTTT
J gene: TRBJ1-1
V gene: TRBV29-1
D gene: TRBD1
clone size: medium-sized

CDR3 protein: CASSLAGSQYHQETQYF
CDR3 DNA: TGTGCCAGCAGCTTAGCCGGCAGCCAGTATCACCAAGAGACCCAGTACTTC
J gene: TRBJ2-5
V gene: TRBV7-9
D gene: NA
clone size: medium-sized

CDR3 protein: CASSEIRISEQYF
CDR3 DNA: TGTGCCAGCAGCGAGATCCGTATCAGCGAGCAGTACTTC
J gene: TRBJ2-7
V gene: TRBV7-2
D gene: NA
clone size: few

CDR3 protein: CASSKGLAGIEQFF
CDR3 DNA: TGTGCCAGTAGTAAGGGACTAGCGGGTATTGAGCAGTTCTTC
J gene: TRBJ2-1
V gene: TRBV19
D gene: TRBD2
clone size: medium-sized

CDR3 protein: CASSPRLAGEGFF
CDR3 DNA: TGTGCCAGCAGTCCCCGACTAGCGGGAGAAGGGTTCTTC
J gene: TRBJ2-1
V gene: TRBV28
D gene: TRBD2
clone size: few

CDR3 protein: CASSFSSGTLDEQYF
CDR3 DNA: TGTGCCAGCAGCTTTAGCTCAGGGACTCTGGACGAGCAGTACTTC
J gene: TRBJ2-7
V gene: TRBV11-3
D gene: NA
clone size: NA

CDR3 protein: CSVSPSFNEQYF
CDR3 DNA: TGCAGCGTCTCTCCCTCCTTTAACGAGCAGTACTTC
J gene: TRBJ2-7
V gene: TRBV29-1
D gene: NA
clone size: NA

CDR3 protein: CSARTAANQPQHF
CDR3 DNA: TGCAGTGCCAGGACGGCCGCCAATCAGCCCCAGCATTTT
J gene: TRBJ1-5
V gene: TRBV20-1
D gene: NA
clone size: few

CDR3 protein: CASSPTGAYNEQFF
CDR3 DNA: TGTGCCAGCAGCCCCACGGGGGCCTACAATGAGCAGTTCTTC
J gene: TRBJ2-1
V gene: TRBV7-6
D gene: NA
clone size: NA

CDR3 protein: CASSQNRPGEQYF
CDR3 DNA: TGTGCCAGCAGCCAAAATCGTCCCGGCGAGCAGTACTTC
J gene: TRBJ2-7
V gene: TRBV3-1
D gene: NA
clone size: NA

CDR3 protein: CASRLPTGPRGNEQFF
CDR3 DNA: TGTGCCAGCAGACTCCCGACAGGTCCTCGGGGGAATGAGCAGTTCTTC
J gene: TRBJ2-1
V gene: TRBV28
D gene: NA
clone size: NA

CDR3 protein: CASSPARLRVTEGIPF
CDR3 DNA: TGTGCCAGCAGCCCAGCTAGGCTACGCGTAACTGAAGGGATTCCTTTT
J gene: TRBJ1-1
V gene: TRBV7-9
D gene: NA
clone size: NA

CDR3 protein: CSARRGGRNEQFF
CDR3 DNA: TGCAGTGCTAGACGGGGAGGCCGCAATGAGCAGTTCTTC
J gene: TRBJ2-1
V gene: TRBV20-1
D gene: NA
clone size: few

CDR3 protein: CASSLGGLGADTQYF
CDR3 DNA: TGTGCCAGCAGCTTAGGGGGACTAGGCGCAGATACGCAGTATTTT
J gene: TRBJ2-3
V gene: TRBV7-7
D gene: TRBD2
clone size: few

CDR3 protein: CAISELSTGNEQFF
CDR3 DNA: TGTGCCATCAGCGAATTATCGACCGGCAATGAGCAGTTCTTC
J gene: TRBJ2-1
V gene: TRBV10-3
D gene: NA
clone size: medium-sized

CDR3 protein: CAISFDSYGYTF
CDR3 DNA: TGTGCCATCAGTTTTGACAGCTATGGCTACACCTTC
J gene: TRBJ1-2
V gene: TRBV10-3
D gene: NA
clone size: few

CDR3 protein: CASRPPLAGKDNEQFF
CDR3 DNA: TGTGCCAGCAGACCCCCACTTGCAGGGAAGGACAATGAGCAGTTCTTC
J gene: TRBJ2-1
V gene: TRBV7-2
D gene: NA
clone size: few

CDR3 protein: CASRLLLRGEQFF
CDR3 DNA: TGTGCCAGCAGGCTCTTATTGCGTGGTGAGCAGTTCTTC
J gene: TRBJ2-1
V gene: TRBV12-3/TRBV12-4
D gene: NA
clone size: few

CDR3 protein: CASSYKGQGTEAFF
CDR3 DNA: TGTGCCAGCAGTTACAAAGGACAGGGCACTGAAGCTTTCTTT
J gene: TRBJ1-1
V gene: TRBV6-2/TRBV6-3
D gene: TRBD1
clone size: few

CDR3 protein: CASSLAGGPWDEQYF
CDR3 DNA: TGCGCCAGCAGCTTAGCGGGAGGGCCGTGGGACGAGCAGTACTTC
J gene: TRBJ2-7
V gene: TRBV5-1
D gene: TRBD2
clone size: large

CDR3 protein: CASSLGTGAGEQFF
CDR3 DNA: TGTGCCAGCAGCCTCGGGACAGGGGCCGGTGAGCAGTTCTTC
J gene: TRBJ2-1
V gene: TRBV7-2
D gene: TRBD1
clone size: NA

CDR3 protein: CASSPRLAVNEQYF
CDR3 DNA: TGTGCCAGCAGCCCCCGCCTAGCGGTCAACGAGCAGTACTTC
J gene: TRBJ2-7
V gene: TRBV7-9
D gene: TRBD2
clone size: NA

CDR3 protein: CSARDLADNTGELFF
CDR3 DNA: TGCAGTGCTAGAGATTTAGCGGACAACACCGGGGAGCTGTTTTTT
J gene: TRBJ2-2
V gene: TRBV20-1
D gene: NA
clone size: NA

CDR3 protein: CASSVRLAVPGDTDTQYF
CDR3 DNA: TGTGCCAGCAGCGTACGGCTAGCGGTCCCCGGGGACACAGATACGCAGTATTTT
J gene: TRBJ2-3
V gene: TRBV9
D gene: TRBD2
clone size: few

CDR3 protein: CASSFGQGGEKLFF
CDR3 DNA: TGTGCCAGCAGCTTCGGGCAGGGAGGTGAAAAACTGTTTTTT
J gene: TRBJ1-4
V gene: TRBV13
D gene: NA
clone size: NA

CDR3 protein: CSAPNTDRGLVPFF
CDR3 DNA: TGCAGTGCCCCCAATACCGACAGGGGGCTAGTGCCTTTCTTT
J gene: TRBJ1-1
V gene: TRBV20-1
D gene: TRBD1
clone size: few

CDR3 protein: CASSLNTDTQYF
CDR3 DNA: TGTGCCAGCAGTTTAAACACAGATACGCAGTATTTT
J gene: TRBJ2-3
V gene: TRBV12-3/TRBV12-4
D gene: NA
clone size: medium-sized

CDR3 protein: CASSRDGYNEQFF
CDR3 DNA: TGTGCCAGCAGCCGGGACGGCTACAATGAGCAGTTCTTC
J gene: TRBJ2-1
V gene: TRBV4-2
D gene: NA
clone size: NA

CDR3 protein: CASSSSGVRTDTQYF
CDR3 DNA: TGTGCCAGCAGCTCGAGTGGGGTTCGGACAGATACGCAGTATTTT
J gene: TRBJ2-3
V gene: TRBV11-3
D gene: NA
clone size: medium-sized

CDR3 protein: CSVALGQDYEQYF
CDR3 DNA: TGCAGCGTTGCATTGGGACAAGACTACGAGCAGTACTTC
J gene: TRBJ2-7
V gene: TRBV29-1
D gene: NA
clone size: few

CDR3 protein: CSPAGTGSAYGYTF
CDR3 DNA: TGCAGTCCAGCCGGGACAGGGAGCGCCTATGGCTACACCTTC
J gene: TRBJ1-2
V gene: TRBV20-1
D gene: TRBD1
clone size: few

CDR3 protein: CAISETGMGVGQPQHF
CDR3 DNA: TGTGCCATCAGTGAGACAGGGATGGGTGTGGGGCAGCCCCAGCATTTT
J gene: TRBJ1-5
V gene: TRBV10-3
D gene: NA
clone size: NA

CDR3 protein: CASRRTGQGMGSPLHF
CDR3 DNA: TGTGCAAGTCGCCGGACGGGACAGGGGATGGGCTCACCCCTCCACTTT
J gene: TRBJ1-6
V gene: TRBV12-2
D gene: NA
clone size: few

CDR3 protein: CASMYQETQYF
CDR3 DNA: TGTGCCAGCATGTACCAAGAGACCCAGTACTTC
J gene: TRBJ2-5
V gene: TRBV6-5
D gene: NA
clone size: medium-sized

CDR3 protein: CASTSGANYGYTF
CDR3 DNA: TGCGCCAGCACCTCCGGAGCTAACTATGGCTACACCTTC
J gene: TRBJ1-2
V gene: TRBV5-1
D gene: NA
clone size: medium-sized

CDR3 protein: CASSVPDNYEQYF
CDR3 DNA: TGTGCCAGCAGTGTGCCGGACAACTACGAGCAGTACTTC
J gene: TRBJ2-7
V gene: TRBV28
D gene: NA
clone size: medium-sized

CDR3 protein: CSARDLSPRDKDTQYF
CDR3 DNA: TGCAGTGCTAGAGATCTCTCGCCCCGGGACAAAGATACGCAGTATTTT
J gene: TRBJ2-3
V gene: TRBV20-1
D gene: NA
clone size: NA